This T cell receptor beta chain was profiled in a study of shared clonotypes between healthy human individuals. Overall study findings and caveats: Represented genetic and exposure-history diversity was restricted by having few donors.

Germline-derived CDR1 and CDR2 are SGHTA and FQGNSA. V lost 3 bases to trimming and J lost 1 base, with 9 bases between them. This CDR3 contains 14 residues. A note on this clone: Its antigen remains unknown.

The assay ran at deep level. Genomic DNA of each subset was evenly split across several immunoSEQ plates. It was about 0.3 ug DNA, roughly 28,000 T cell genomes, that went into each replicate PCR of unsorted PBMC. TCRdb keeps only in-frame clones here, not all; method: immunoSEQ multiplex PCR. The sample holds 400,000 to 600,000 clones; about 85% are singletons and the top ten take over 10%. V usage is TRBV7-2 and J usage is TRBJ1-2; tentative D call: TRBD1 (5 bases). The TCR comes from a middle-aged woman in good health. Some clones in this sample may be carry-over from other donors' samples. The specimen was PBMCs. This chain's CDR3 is CASSFGGDNYGYTF. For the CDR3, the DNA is TGTGCCAGCAGCTTCGGGGGTGATAACTATGGCTACACCTTC. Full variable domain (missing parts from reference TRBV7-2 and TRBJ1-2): GAGVSQSPSNKVTEKGKDVELRCDPISGHTALYWYRQSLGQGLEFLIYFQGNSAPDKSGLPSDRFSAERTGGSVSTLTIQRTQQEDSAVYLCASSFGGDNYGYTFGSGTRLTVV.